This T cell receptor beta chain was identified during a study of CD8 T cells in Susac syndrome. The CDR3 extends over 15 amino acids. The V gene's germline CDR1 is MNHEY and CDR2 SVGAGI. The V end lost 6 bases, the J end lost 3 bases, and 15 bases lay between the germline ends. When the RNA was reverse transcribed, random hexamers were used with an input of 0.5 to 1 ug. A single record per CDR3 protein comes from TCRdb applying MiXCR to the immunoSEQ multiplex PCR reads. The repertoire includes tens of thousands of distinct CDR3 sequences, approximately 95% of them detected once, and roughly 0.44% sits in the top ten.

The source of this sequence is a human donor with Susac syndrome. The chain uses TRBV6-5 and TRBJ2-1, with D possibly being TRBD1 or TRBD2 (6 bases each). The sample consisted of CD8+ T cells from PBMCs. The CDR3 DNA is TGTGCCAGCAGCCCGGAGGGACACAGCTACAATGAGCAGTTCTTC. Translation: CASSPEGHSYNEQFF.